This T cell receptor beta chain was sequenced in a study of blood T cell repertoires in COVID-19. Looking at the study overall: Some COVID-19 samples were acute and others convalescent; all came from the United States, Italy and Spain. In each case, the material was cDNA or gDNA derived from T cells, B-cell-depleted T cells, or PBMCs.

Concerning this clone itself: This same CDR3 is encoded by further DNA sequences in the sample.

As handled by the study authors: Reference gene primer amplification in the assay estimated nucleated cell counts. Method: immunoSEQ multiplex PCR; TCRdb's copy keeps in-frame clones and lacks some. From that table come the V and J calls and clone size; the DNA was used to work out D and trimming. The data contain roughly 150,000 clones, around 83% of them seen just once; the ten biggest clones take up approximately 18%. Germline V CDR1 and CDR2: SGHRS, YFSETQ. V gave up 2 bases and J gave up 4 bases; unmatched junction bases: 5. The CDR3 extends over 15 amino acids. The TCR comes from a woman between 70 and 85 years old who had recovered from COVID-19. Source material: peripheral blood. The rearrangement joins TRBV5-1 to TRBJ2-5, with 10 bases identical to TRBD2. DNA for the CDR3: TGCGCCAGCAGCTTTGGTCTAGCGGGAGCAGAGACCCAGTACTTC. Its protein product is CASSFGLAGAETQYF.